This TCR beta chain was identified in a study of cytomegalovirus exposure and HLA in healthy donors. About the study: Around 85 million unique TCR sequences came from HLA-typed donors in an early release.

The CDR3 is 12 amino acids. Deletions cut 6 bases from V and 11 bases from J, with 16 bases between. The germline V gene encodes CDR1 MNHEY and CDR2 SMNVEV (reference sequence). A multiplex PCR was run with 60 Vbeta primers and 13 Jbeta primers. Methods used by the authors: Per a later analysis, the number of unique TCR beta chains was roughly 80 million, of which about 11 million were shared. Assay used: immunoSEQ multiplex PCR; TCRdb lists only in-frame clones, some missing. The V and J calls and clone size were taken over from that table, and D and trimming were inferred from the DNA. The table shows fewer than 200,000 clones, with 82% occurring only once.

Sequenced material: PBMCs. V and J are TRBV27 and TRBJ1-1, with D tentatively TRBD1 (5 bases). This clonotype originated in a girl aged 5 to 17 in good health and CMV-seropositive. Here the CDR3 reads CASSPQRGYAFF. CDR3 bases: TGTGCCAGCAGCCCCCAACGGGGGTATGCTTTCTTT.